Here is one TCR beta chain with its context. Its antigen is unknown. Germline V CDR1 and CDR2: MNHEY, SVGEGT. The CDR3 loop spans 15 amino acids. V trimming: 6 bases; J trimming: 1 base; junction bases outside the gene matches: 8. The sample is drawn from a study of T cells in Graves' hyperthyroidism and ophthalmopathy. Study results and limitations: Blood also held most thyroid clonotypes expanded beyond 0.001.

Each diagnosis was grounded in clinical symptoms, serum thyroxine and TRAb, thyroid ultrasound, and orbital computed tomography. What was amplified from RNA transcripts were TCR beta CDR3 regions. Researchers ran a first-round RT-PCR on the TCR CDR3 using the HTBI primer set. TCRdb analysed the multiplex PCR reads with MiXCR anew, one entry per CDR3 protein. The sample comprises roughly 300,000 distinct CDR3 sequences, less than 30% of which are singletons, and about 30% rests with the top ten. The clonotype was recovered from a man in his forties or fifties with Graves' hyperthyroidism that later progressed to Graves' ophthalmopathy. V and J are TRBV6-2 or TRBV6-3 and TRBJ1-1, with 7 positions matching TRBD1. Sequencing input: blood. CDR3 loop: CASRRDSPPNTEAFF. CDR3 bases: TGTGCCAGCAGGCGGGACAGCCCCCCGAACACTGAAGCTTTCTTT.